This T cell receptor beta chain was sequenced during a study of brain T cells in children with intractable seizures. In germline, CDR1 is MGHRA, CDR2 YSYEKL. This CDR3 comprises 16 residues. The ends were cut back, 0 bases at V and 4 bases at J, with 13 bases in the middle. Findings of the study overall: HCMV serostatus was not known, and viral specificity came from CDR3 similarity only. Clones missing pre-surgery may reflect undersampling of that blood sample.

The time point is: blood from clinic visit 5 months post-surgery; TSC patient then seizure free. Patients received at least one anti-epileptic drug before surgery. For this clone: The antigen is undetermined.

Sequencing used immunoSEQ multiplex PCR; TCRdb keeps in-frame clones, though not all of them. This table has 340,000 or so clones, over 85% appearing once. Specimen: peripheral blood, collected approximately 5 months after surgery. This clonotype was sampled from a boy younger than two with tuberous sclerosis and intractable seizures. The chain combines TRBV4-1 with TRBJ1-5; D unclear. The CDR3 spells CASSQDSWEGNQPQHF. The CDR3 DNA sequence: TGCGCCAGCAGCCAAGACTCTTGGGAGGGAAATCAGCCCCAGCATTTT.